The entry that follows covers one T cell receptor (beta chain) sequence. This entry is derived from a study of blood T cell repertoires in COVID-19. Study details: From the United States, Italy and Spain came samples of acute and convalescent COVID-19. PBMCs, B-cell-depleted T cells, or T cells provided the cDNA or gDNA that made up the material.

The germline CDR1 and CDR2 sequences are SGHVS and FNYEAQ. The CDR3 has 18 amino acids. Trimming stripped 4 bases from V and 1 base from J, with 17 bases between. Methods used by the authors: Nucleated cell number was recorded as an estimate derived from reference gene primer amplification. This table comes from immunoSEQ multiplex PCR, and its TCRdb copy is limited to in-frame clones, with some not included. The D gene and trimming were derived from the DNA, and the V and J assignments and clone size from that table. This sample carries about 270,000 clones, roughly 85% of them seen once, and the ten largest clones take roughly a tenth.

J is TRBJ2-6 and V is TRBV7-6, with a possible D match to TRBD2 (5 bases). The clonotype was recovered from a woman aged 50 to 60 who had recovered from COVID-19. The specimen was peripheral blood. This chain's CDR3 is CASSSRGQRTSGANVLTF. The CDR3 DNA reads as TGTGCCAGCAGCTCCCGCGGGCAGAGAACATCTGGGGCCAACGTCCTGACTTTC.